This T cell receptor (beta chain) derives from a study of blood T cells in healthy people across ages. This clonotype was picked up many times. Its antigen remains unidentified. Study-wide findings and caveats: Comparison with aged donors showed that long-lived donors had more naive CD4+ cells and higher diversity.

A sample-barcoded 5' primer and a J-beta primer mix were used in a second PCR of roughly 6 to 11 cycles. Each TCR beta cDNA got a 12-nucleotide random molecular identifier. MiXCR, run by TCRdb on the 5' RACE reads, gives a single entry per CDR3 protein. The table includes 700,000 to 850,000 distinct CDR3 sequences, 35% to 40% detected once. The TCR comes from a man aged 18 to 30 in good health. The material sequenced was blood.

In nucleotides, the CDR3 is TGTGCCAGCAGCGTAGGGACAGAACCCTACGAGCAGTACTTC. It translates to CASSVGTEPYEQYF. V and J are TRBV9 and TRBJ2-7, with a possible D match to TRBD1 (6 bases). This CDR3 contains 14 residues. Germline V lookup: CDR1 SGDLS, CDR2 YYNGEE. Trimming cost V 0 bases and J 2 bases, with 9 bases left between them.